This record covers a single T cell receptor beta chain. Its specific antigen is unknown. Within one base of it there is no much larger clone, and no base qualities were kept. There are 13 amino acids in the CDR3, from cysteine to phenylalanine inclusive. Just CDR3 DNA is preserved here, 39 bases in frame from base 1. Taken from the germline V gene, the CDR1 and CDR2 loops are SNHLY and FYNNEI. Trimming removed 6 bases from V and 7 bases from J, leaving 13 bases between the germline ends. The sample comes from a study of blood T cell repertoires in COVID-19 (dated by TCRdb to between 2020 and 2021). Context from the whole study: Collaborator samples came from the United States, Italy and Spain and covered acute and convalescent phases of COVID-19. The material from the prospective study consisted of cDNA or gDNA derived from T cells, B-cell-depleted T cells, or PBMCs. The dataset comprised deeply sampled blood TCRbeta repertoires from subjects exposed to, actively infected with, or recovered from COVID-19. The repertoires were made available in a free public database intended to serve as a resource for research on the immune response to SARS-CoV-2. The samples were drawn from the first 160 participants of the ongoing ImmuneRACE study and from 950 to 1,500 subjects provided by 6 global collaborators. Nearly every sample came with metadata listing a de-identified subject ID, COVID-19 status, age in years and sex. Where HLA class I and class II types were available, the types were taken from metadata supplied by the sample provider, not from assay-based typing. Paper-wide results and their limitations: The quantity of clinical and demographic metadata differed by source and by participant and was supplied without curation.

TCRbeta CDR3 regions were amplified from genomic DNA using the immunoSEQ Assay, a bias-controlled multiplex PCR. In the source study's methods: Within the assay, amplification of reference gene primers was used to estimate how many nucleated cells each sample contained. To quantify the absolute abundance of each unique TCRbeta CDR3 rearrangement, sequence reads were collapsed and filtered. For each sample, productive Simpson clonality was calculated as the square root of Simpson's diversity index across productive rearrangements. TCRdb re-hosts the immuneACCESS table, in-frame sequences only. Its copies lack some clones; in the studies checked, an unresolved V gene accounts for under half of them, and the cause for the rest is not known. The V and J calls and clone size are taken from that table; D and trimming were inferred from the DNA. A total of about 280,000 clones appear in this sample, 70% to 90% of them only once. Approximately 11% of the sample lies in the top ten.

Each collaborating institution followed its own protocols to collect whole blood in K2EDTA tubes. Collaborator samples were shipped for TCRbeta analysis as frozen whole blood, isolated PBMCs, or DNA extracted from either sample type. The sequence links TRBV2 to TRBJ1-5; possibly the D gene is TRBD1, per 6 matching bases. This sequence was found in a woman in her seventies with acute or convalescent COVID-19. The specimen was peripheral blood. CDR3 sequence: CASRAQGNQPQHF. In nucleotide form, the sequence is TGTGCCAGCAGGGCACAGGGTAACCAGCCCCAGCATTTT. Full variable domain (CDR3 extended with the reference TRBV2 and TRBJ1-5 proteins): EPEVTQTPSHQVTQMGQEVILRCVPISNHLYFYWYRQILGQKVEFLVSFYNNEISEKSEIFDDQFSVERPDGSNFTLKIRSTKLEDSAMYFCASRAQGNQPQHFGDGTRLSIL.